Sequencing of this T cell receptor beta chain was carried out in a study of blood T cells in healthy people across ages. PCR was performed a second time for about 6 to 12 cycles using a sample-barcoded 5' primer and a J-beta primer mix. Each cDNA was tagged by a template-switch adaptor containing 12 random nucleotides. Every individual sample yielded 2.5 million or more paired-end reads (each containing CDR3). TCRdb reanalysed the 5' RACE reads using MiXCR and keeps one entry per CDR3 protein. This table has under 950,000 distinct CDR3 sequences, about 20% appearing once. This clonotype occurred a few times. What it binds is not known. Whole-study findings and limits: Getting older went along with TCR beta diversity per million T cells dropping roughly linearly.

V was cut by 4 bases and J by 5 bases, with 21 bases left in between. CDR3 length: 17 amino acids. Germline CDR1 SGHTA, CDR2 FQGNSA. Sequenced input: blood. This clonotype originated in a man aged 70-80 years in good health. V gene TRBV7-2 combines with J gene TRBJ2-1; D not resolved. CDR3 coding DNA: TGTGCCAGCAGCTCACCCGGCAAGACTCGACGGAACAATGAGCAGTTCTTC. It translates to CASSSPGKTRRNNEQFF.